This entry concerns a single TCR beta chain. Its antigen is not identified. Only in-frame clones appear in the TCRdb table, and some are missing; sequencing was by immunoSEQ multiplex PCR. The data show around 130,000 clones, 81% seen once. Time point of the sample: blood 2 weeks post-SBRT. The treatment here: 15 Gy SBRT to primary tumor, nephrectomy 4 weeks later. The data are from a study of radiation and T cells in renal cell carcinoma. Whole-study findings and limits: Top tumor clonotypes rose in blood 2 weeks post-radiation, then contracted. Baseline intratumoral clonotype presence is unknown without pretreatment biopsies.

This CDR3 is 15 amino acids long. CDR1 and CDR2 from the germline V gene are SGHTA and FQGNSA. The V and J ends lost 5 bases and 3 bases respectively, with 15 bases between them. The chain carries TRBV7-2 and TRBJ2-3, with no clear D. The TCR was taken from a woman aged 55-70 years with renal cell carcinoma. This material consisted of blood, taken from a patient whose treatment included radiotherapy and nephrectomy. The CDR3 sequence is CASSPGSVETDTQYF. CDR3 DNA: TGTGCCAGCAGCCCCGGTTCGGTTGAAACAGATACGCAGTATTTT. Using reference TRBV7-2 and TRBJ2-3 for the parts outside the CDR3, the full variable domain is GAGVSQSPSNKVTEKGKDVELRCDPISGHTALYWYRQSLGQGLEFLIYFQGNSAPDKSGLPSDRFSAERTGGSVSTLTIQRTQQEDSAVYLCASSPGSVETDTQYFGPGTRLTVL.